The present T cell receptor (beta chain) was sequenced within a study of blood T cells in healthy people across ages. Overall study results and limits: Because sorting was not performed, PBMCs prevented conclusive naive versus antigen-experienced comparison.

This CDR3 comprises 14 residues. The germline gives CDR1 DFQATT, CDR2 SNEGSKA (reference sequence). This clonotype was counted a few times. Its cognate antigen is unknown. For the second PCR, which ran for roughly 6 to 12 cycles, a sample-barcoded 5' primer and a J-beta primer mix were used. MiXCR, applied by TCRdb to the 5' RACE reads, yields one record per CDR3 protein. The data show roughly 500,000 distinct CDR3 sequences, 25% to 30% seen once. This clonotype was sampled from a woman between 65 and 79 years old in good health. The rearrangement links TRBV20-1 to TRBJ2-5, with TRBD1 matching 10 bases. Gene TRBJ2-1 matches the end of the DNA better, so the J call may be wrong. The sequenced sample consisted of blood. The chain's CDR3 is CSAIGQGAYNEQFF. The CDR3 nucleotides read TGCAGTGCGATCGGACAGGGGGCCTACAATGAGCAGTTCTTC.